Included here is one T cell receptor beta chain sequence, with context. Its matching antigen is unknown. The data originate from a study of naive CD8 T cells in extremely preterm neonates. This table comes from immunoSEQ multiplex PCR, and its TCRdb copy is limited to in-frame clones, with some not included. Of approximately 5,200 clones listed, approximately 97% are singletons. Points from the study as a whole: Term neonates approximately 0.4%, young children about 0.028%, adults roughly 0.0095%; preterm neonates shared 2.5% to 3%. iChao1 richness was lowest in preterm neonates, significantly versus all ages. Productive template counts varied among preterm samples, a noted limitation.

This CDR3 is 15 amino acids long. The V gene lost 3 bases and the J gene lost 4 bases, with 15 bases spanning the gap. Germline V gives CDR1 SGHAT, CDR2 FQNNGV. Sequences were obtained from naive CD8+ T cells from blood. The chain recombines TRBV11-2 with TRBJ1-1; weak D call: TRBD1 (6 bases). This TCR came from a human donor in good health. Here the CDR3 DNA reads TGTGCCAGCAGCTTGGAAGCAGGGGAGGGCACTGAAGCTTTCTTT. Encoded protein: CASSLEAGEGTEAFF.